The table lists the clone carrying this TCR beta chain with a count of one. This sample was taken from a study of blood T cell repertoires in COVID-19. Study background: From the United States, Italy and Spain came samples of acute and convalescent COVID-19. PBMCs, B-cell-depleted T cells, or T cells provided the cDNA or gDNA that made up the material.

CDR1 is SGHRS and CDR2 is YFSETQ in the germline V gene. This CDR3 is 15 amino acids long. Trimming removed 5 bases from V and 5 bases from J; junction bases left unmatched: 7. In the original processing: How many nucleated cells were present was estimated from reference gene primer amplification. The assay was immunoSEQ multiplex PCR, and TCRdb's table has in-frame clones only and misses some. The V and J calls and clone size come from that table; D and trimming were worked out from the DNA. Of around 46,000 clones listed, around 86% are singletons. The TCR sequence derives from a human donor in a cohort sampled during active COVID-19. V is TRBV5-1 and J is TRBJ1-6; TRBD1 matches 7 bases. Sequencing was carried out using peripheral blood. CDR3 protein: CASRSNRGNNSPLHF. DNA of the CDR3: TGCGCCAGCAGATCGAACAGGGGTAATAATTCACCCCTCCACTTT.